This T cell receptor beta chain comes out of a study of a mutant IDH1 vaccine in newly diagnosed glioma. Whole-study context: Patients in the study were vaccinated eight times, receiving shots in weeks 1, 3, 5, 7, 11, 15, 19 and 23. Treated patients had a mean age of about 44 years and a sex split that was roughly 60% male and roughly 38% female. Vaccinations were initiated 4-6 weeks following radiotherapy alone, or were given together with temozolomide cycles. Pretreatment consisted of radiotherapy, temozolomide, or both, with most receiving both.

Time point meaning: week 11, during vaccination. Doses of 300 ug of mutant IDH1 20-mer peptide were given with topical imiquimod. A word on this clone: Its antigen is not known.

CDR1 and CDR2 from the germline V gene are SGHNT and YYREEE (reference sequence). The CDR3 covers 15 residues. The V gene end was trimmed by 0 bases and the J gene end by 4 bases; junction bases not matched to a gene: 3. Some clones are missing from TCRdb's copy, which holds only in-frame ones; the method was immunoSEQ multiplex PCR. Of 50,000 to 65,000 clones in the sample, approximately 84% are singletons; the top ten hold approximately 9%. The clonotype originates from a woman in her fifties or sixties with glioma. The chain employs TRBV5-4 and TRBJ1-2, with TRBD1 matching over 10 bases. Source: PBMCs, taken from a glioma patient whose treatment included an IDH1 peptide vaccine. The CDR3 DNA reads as TGTGCCAGCAGCTTGGTCAGGGACAGGGGCTATGGCTACACCTTC. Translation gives CASSLVRDRGYGYTF.